The 18 T cell receptor beta chains reported below all come from one sample, sequenced in a study of tissue T cells after allogeneic stem cell transplantation. The protocol was immunoSEQ multiplex PCR, while the TCRdb copy is restricted to in-frame clones and leaves out a portion. This sample has some 1,800 clones, with around 75% found just once. This sample comprised tissue from the stomach, obtained at autopsy. The receptors stem from a female donor at least 60 years old with lung cancer.

The chain employs TRBV18 and TRBJ2-7, with 11 bases aligning to TRBD1. Per germline, CDR1 KGHSH and CDR2 LQKENI. The junction had 2 bases not matched to a gene; V was cut back by 1 base and J by 0 bases. The CDR3 runs 16 residues. CDR3 sequence: CASSPQGTGGSYEQYF. CDR3 coding DNA: TGTGCCAGCTCACCACAAGGGACAGGGGGCTCCTACGAGCAGTACTTC.

Details on this clone: At one end, the junction sequence differs from germline, possibly due to a read error. CDR3 protein: CASSPFEGRGFTF. CDR3 DNA: TGTGCCAGCAGCCCTTTCGAGGGGAGGGGCTTCACCTTC. The V gene is TRBV6-6, the J gene TRBJ1-2; a weak D match, TRBD1 (5 bases). The V gene's germline CDR1 is MNHNY and CDR2 SVGAGI (reference sequence). This CDR3 spans 13 amino acids.

This chain uses TRBV18 with TRBJ1-3, with 9 bases fitting TRBD1. V was clipped by 1 base and J by 1 base; unmatched bases: 11. Looked up from germline, CDR1 is KGHSH and CDR2 is LQKENI. The CDR3 covers 19 residues. CDR3 amino acids: CASSPQTWTGVHSGNTIYF. CDR3 sequence (DNA): TGTGCCAGCTCACCACAAACCTGGACAGGGGTGCATTCTGGAAACACCATATATTTT.

V usage is TRBV27 and J usage is TRBJ1-1; D unresolved. The germline V gene encodes CDR1 MNHEY and CDR2 SMNVEV (reference sequence). The length of the CDR3 is 15 residues. Trimming removed 1 base from V and 1 base from J, with 10 bases in between. CDR3 coding DNA: TGTGCCAGCAGTTTATTGGGCAGCTGGAACACTGAAGCTTTCTTT. Protein product: CASSLLGSWNTEAFF.

This clone was counted a few times. The chain couples TRBV13 to TRBJ2-1, with D perhaps matching TRBD2 (5 bases). The CDR3 loop spans 14 amino acids. Germline values: CDR1 PRHDT, CDR2 FYEKMQ (reference sequence). V gave up 4 bases and J gave up 8 bases, with 15 bases separating them. The CDR3: CASSSEVASDEQFF. The DNA for the CDR3 is TGTGCCAGCAGCTCGGAGGTGGCATCTGATGAGCAGTTCTTC.

This clone was detected once. J is TRBJ1-1 and V is TRBV19, with D uncertain. Germline V CDR1 and CDR2: LNHDA, SQIVND (reference sequence). With 5 bases removed from V and 6 bases from J, the gap between germline ends came to 13 bases. The CDR3 sequence is 13 residues long. The CDR3 bases are TGTGCCAGTAGTCAACAGAGAATCGCTGAAGCTTTCTTT. Amino acids: CASSQQRIAEAFF.

The gene calls are TRBV6-1 and TRBJ2-1; a weak D match, TRBD1 (6 bases). CDR3 length: 14 amino acids. Looked up from germline, CDR1 is MNHNS and CDR2 is SASEGT. V was cut by 2 bases and J by 5 bases, with 10 bases left in between. CDR3 protein: CASSEFRGDNEQFF. CDR3 bases: TGTGCCAGCAGTGAATTCAGGGGAGACAATGAGCAGTTCTTC.

The rearrangement uses TRBV11-2 and TRBJ2-7; 9 bases match TRBD2. In germline, CDR1 is SGHAT, CDR2 FQNNGV. The CDR3 is 16 residues long. V lost 0 bases and J lost 0; bases outside the gene matches: 3. The DNA for the CDR3 is TGTGCCAGCAGCTTAGAGGCTAGCGGGGACTCCTACGAGCAGTACTTC. The encoded protein is CASSLEASGDSYEQYF.

The chain carries TRBV18 and TRBJ2-1, with D possibly being TRBD2 (5 bases). CDR1 KGHSH and CDR2 LQKENI come from the germline V gene. The CDR3 runs 14 residues. V shed 5 bases and J shed 0 bases, with 8 bases lying between them. The CDR3 loop is CASSGGSSYNEQFF. The CDR3 DNA sequence: TGTGCCAGCTCAGGTGGGAGCTCCTACAATGAGCAGTTCTTC. The variable domain in full, completed from reference TRBV18 and TRBJ2-1, reads NAGVMQNPRHLVRRRGQEARLRCSPMKGHSHVYWYRQLPEEGLKFMVYLQKENIIDESGMPKERFSAEFPKEGPSILRIQQVVRGDSAAYFCASSGGSSYNEQFFGPGTRLTVL.

The table lists this clone with a few counts. The rearrangement links TRBV7-2 to TRBJ2-1; D might be TRBD2 (5 bases). V shed 5 bases and J shed 0 bases, with 5 bases lying between them. CDR3 length equals 13 residues. CDR1 and CDR2 from the germline V gene are SGHTA and FQGNSA. The CDR3 sequence: CASSRDSYNEQFF. The CDR3 bases are TGTGCCAGCAGCCGGGACTCCTACAATGAGCAGTTCTTC.

The V gene is TRBV6-2 or TRBV6-3, the J gene TRBJ2-3; D is unresolved. The CDR3 extends over 16 amino acids. Germline loops: CDR1 MNHEY, CDR2 SVGEGT. With 0 bases removed from V and 5 bases from J, the gap between germline ends came to 15 bases. The CDR3 reads CASSYSGPPIGDTQYF. CDR3 sequence (DNA): TGTGCCAGCAGTTACTCGGGTCCGCCAATTGGAGATACGCAGTATTTT.

V gene TRBV18 combines with J gene TRBJ1-5; 10 positions match TRBD1. CDR3 length: 15 residues. Germline V gene lookup returns CDR1 KGHSH and CDR2 LQKENI. J was trimmed by 7 bases and V by 4 bases; bases with no gene match: 7. The CDR3 sequence: CASSRGTGDGQPQHF. Written as DNA, the CDR3 is TGTGCCAGCTCACGAGGGACAGGGGATGGGCAGCCCCAGCATTTT.

The gene calls are TRBV7-2 and TRBJ2-2, with 8 positions matching TRBD2. Germline-derived CDR1 and CDR2 are SGHTA and FQGNSA. The CDR3 runs to 14 residues. Trimming cost V 5 bases and J 4 bases; bases outside gene matches: 3. The CDR3 region has the DNA TGTGCCAGCAGCACACTAGCGGCCACCGGGGAGCTGTTTTTT. It specifies CASSTLAATGELFF.

The rearrangement uses TRBV30 and TRBJ1-2, with 7 positions matching TRBD1. Trimming at V came to 6 bases and at J to 1 base, leaving 8 bases not matched to a gene. Germline-derived CDR1 and CDR2 are GTSNPN and SVGIG (reference sequence). The CDR3 has 14 amino acids. The DNA for the CDR3 is TGTGCCTGCGGGGCAGGGGGGATTAACTATGGCTACACCTTC. Its translation: CACGAGGINYGYTF.

J is TRBJ2-3 and V is TRBV4-1; D is tentatively TRBD1 or TRBD2 (5 bases each). Deletions cut 3 bases from V and 6 bases from J, with 13 bases between. This CDR3 region has 14 residues. Looked up from germline, CDR1 is MGHRA and CDR2 is YSYEKL. CDR3 nucleotide sequence: TGCGCCAGCAGCCACCCGGGACCTTTGGATACGCAGTATTTT. Protein product: CASSHPGPLDTQYF.

The chain is built from TRBV6-5 and TRBJ1-1; no reliable D call. This CDR3 is 15 amino acids long. V lost 7 bases, J lost 1 base, and 16 bases lay in between. Looked up from germline, CDR1 is MNHEY and CDR2 is SVGAGI. CDR3 residues: CASTPQVPRNTEAFF. The CDR3 DNA reads TGTGCCAGCACACCGCAGGTCCCGAGGAACACTGAAGCTTTCTTT.

The chain has TRBV7-9 and TRBJ2-5; TRBD2 aligns across 15 bases. The V and J ends lost 5 bases and 5 bases, in that order; junction bases with no gene match: 3. The CDR3 is 15 residues long. CDR1 and CDR2 from the germline V gene are SEHNR and FQNEAQ (reference sequence). The chain's CDR3 is CASSRTSGGAETQYF. CDR3 nucleotides: TGTGCCAGCAGCAGGACTAGCGGGGGGGCGGAGACCCAGTACTTC.

This chain links TRBV7-3 with TRBJ2-3, with D uncertain. Trimming took 1 base from V and 2 from J, leaving 1 base between them. Per the germline V gene, CDR1 is SGHTA and CDR2 is FQGTGA. The CDR3 consists of 12 residues. Here the CDR3 reads CASSLITDTQYF. CDR3 nucleotide sequence: TGTGCCAGCAGCTTAATCACAGATACGCAGTATTTT.